The present TCR beta chain was sequenced within a study of blood T cell repertoires in COVID-19. Overall study: The study drew acute and convalescent COVID-19 samples from the United States, Italy and Spain. Sample material is recorded as cDNA or gDNA derived from T cells, B-cell-depleted T cells, or PBMCs.

Participants had their cohort set by participant-reported clinical history. All exposed participants met a person with COVID-19 within 2 weeks before entering the study. Here immunoSEQ multiplex PCR was the method, and the copy in TCRdb shows in-frame clones only, minus some. The sample contains 200,000 to 250,000 clones, 83% of which appear only once. CDR1 and CDR2 (germline): SNHLY, FYNNEI. V dropped 3 bases and J dropped 7; count of bases not matched to a gene: 7. The CDR3 has 15 amino acids. The chain is built from TRBV2 and TRBJ1-4; 8 bases align to TRBD1. This clonotype was sampled from a woman in her fifties or sixties who had been exposed to COVID-19. Sample: PBMCs or T cells enriched from blood (not recorded which). The CDR3 protein is CASSDSQGAGEKLFF. The CDR3 DNA reads as TGTGCCAGCAGTGACTCCCAGGGGGCGGGTGAAAAACTGTTTTTT.